The clone carrying this T cell receptor (beta chain) was observed a few times. Its specificity is unknown. The length of the CDR3 is 14 residues. Germline V gives CDR1 SGHDT, CDR2 YYEEEE. V lost 6 bases, J lost 5 bases, and 10 bases stayed unmatched. This entry is derived from a study of beta chain features in type 1 diabetes. Study background: Healthy donors resembled patients in age, gender and cell yields. General observations from the study: No resolution was reached here on whether HLA type influences TCRB rearrangement. In all four CD4+ subsets, TCRB CDR3 length was significantly, moderately reduced in type 1 diabetes. For patients, the naive, central memory and Treg TCRB repertoires appeared more alike than for healthy donors.

Reverse transcribing all isolated RNA meant expressed TCRB transcripts were sequenced. Measured with immunoSEQ multiplex PCR; TCRdb has only the in-frame clones, and not every one. Of about 340,000 clones in the sample, roughly a tenth were seen once. The sequence derives from a young man with type 1 diabetes. The chain links TRBV5-6 to TRBJ1-2; 7 bases fit TRBD1. The sequencing input was central memory CD4+ T cells from blood. For the CDR3, the DNA is TGTGCCAGCACAACAGGAGACAGGGTTTATGGCTACACCTTC. Translating it yields CASTTGDRVYGYTF.